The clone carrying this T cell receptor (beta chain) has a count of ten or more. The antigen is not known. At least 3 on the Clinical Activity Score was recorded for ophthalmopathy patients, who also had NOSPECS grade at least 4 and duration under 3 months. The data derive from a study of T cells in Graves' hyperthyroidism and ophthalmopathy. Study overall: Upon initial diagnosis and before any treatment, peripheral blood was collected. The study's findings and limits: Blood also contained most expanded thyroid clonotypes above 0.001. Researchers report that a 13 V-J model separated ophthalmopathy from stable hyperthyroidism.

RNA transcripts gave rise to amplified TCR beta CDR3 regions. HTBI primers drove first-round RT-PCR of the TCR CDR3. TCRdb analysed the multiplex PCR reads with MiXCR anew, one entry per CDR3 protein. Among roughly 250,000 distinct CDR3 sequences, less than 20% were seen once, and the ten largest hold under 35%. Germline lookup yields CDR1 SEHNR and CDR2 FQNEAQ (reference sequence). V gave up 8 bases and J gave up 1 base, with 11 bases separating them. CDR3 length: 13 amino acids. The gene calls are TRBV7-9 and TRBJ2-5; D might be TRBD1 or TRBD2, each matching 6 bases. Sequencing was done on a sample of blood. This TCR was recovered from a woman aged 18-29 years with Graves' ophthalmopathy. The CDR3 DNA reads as TGTGCCAGCTGGTCGGGGGCCCAAGAGACCCAGTACTTC. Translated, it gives CASWSGAQETQYF.